The rows below give T cell receptor beta chains drawn from one sample of a study of OX40 agonist ivuxolimab in advanced cancers. TCRdb's table, derived via immunoSEQ multiplex PCR, lists solely in-frame clones and lacks some. Of approximately 71,000 clones listed, around four fifths were seen once; the top ten hold approximately 11%. The specimen was CD4+ or CD8+ T cells sorted from blood, collected in a trial of the OX40 agonist ivuxolimab. The receptors derive from an adult with an advanced solid tumor such as melanoma, head and neck, liver or kidney cancer. CDR3s include the opening cysteine and the closing phenylalanine or tryptophan. Fields, in order: D gene, J gene, clone size, V gene, CDR3 protein, CDR3 DNA. D genes are given only for firm matches. Not every row has a clone size; where given, it reads once, few, many or a size class.

>NA|TRBJ2-7|NA|TRBV30
CAWRAPGAVNYEQYF
TGTGCCTGGAGGGCGCCGGGGGCGGTTAACTACGAGCAGTACTTC
>NA|TRBJ2-6|NA|TRBV7-9
CASSLAAFSSGANVLTF
TGTGCCAGCAGCTTAGCAGCATTTAGCTCTGGGGCCAACGTCCTGACTTTC
>NA|TRBJ2-1|NA|TRBV4-2
CASSEGGFPNEQFF
TGTGCCAGCAGCGAAGGGGGGTTCCCCAATGAGCAGTTCTTC
>NA|TRBJ1-1|NA|TRBV2
CASSDRNTEAFF
TGTGCCAGCAGTGATCGGAACACTGAAGCTTTCTTT
>NA|TRBJ1-5|NA|TRBV2
CASSADSNQPQHF
TGTGCCAGCAGTGCAGATAGCAATCAGCCCCAGCATTTT
>NA|TRBJ2-5|NA|TRBV10-3
CAISESEDETQYF
TGTGCCATCAGTGAGTCAGAGGATGAGACCCAGTACTTC
>NA|TRBJ2-1|NA|TRBV19
CASSISISGGGTYNEQFF
TGTGCCAGTAGTATATCCATCAGTGGAGGGGGGACCTACAATGAGCAGTTCTTC
>TRBD2|TRBJ2-5|NA|TRBV19
CASSSRGGQETQYF
TGTGCCAGTAGTTCCCGGGGGGGTCAAGAGACCCAGTACTTC
>NA|TRBJ1-1|NA|TRBV30
CAWQMRHAAFF
TGTGCCTGGCAAATGCGGCATGCCGCTTTCTTT
>TRBD1|TRBJ2-5|NA|TRBV5-6
CASSRTGYETQYF
TGTGCCAGCAGTCGGACAGGGTACGAGACCCAGTACTTC
>TRBD1|TRBJ1-2|NA|TRBV5-4
CASTRDSGGYGYTF
TGTGCCAGCACCCGGGACAGTGGCGGCTATGGCTACACCTTC
>NA|TRBJ2-2|NA|TRBV5-1
CASSLGLNTGELFF
TGCGCCAGCAGCTTGGGACTGAACACCGGGGAGCTGTTTTTT
>NA|TRBJ1-2|NA|TRBV7-9
CASRQGSNYGYTF
TGTGCCAGCAGACAGGGATCGAACTATGGCTACACCTTC
>NA|TRBJ2-1|NA|TRBV4-3
CASSQFDGSSYNEQFF
TGCGCCAGCAGCCAATTCGACGGGAGCTCCTACAATGAGCAGTTCTTC
>NA|TRBJ2-3|NA|TRBV6-6
CASSSTGRTDTQYF
TGTGCCAGCAGCTCTACAGGCCGCACAGATACGCAGTATTTT
>NA|TRBJ1-1|NA|TRBV29-1
CSVEQRETEAFF
TGCAGCGTAGAACAGAGAGAGACTGAAGCTTTCTTT
>TRBD2|TRBJ2-7|NA|TRBV7-8
CASSFGTSGAYEQYF
TGTGCCAGCAGCTTTGGGACTAGCGGTGCCTACGAGCAGTACTTC
>TRBD2|TRBJ2-1|NA|TRBV9
CASSFTSDPYNEQFF
TGTGCCAGCAGCTTTACTAGCGACCCCTACAATGAGCAGTTCTTC
>TRBD1|TRBJ2-1|NA|TRBV7-3
CASSLKGPGGNEQFF
TGTGCCAGCAGCTTAAAGGGGCCAGGGGGCAATGAGCAGTTCTTC
>NA|TRBJ2-3|NA|TRBV5-4
CASSLGIGEADTQYF
TGTGCCAGCAGCTTGGGTATCGGGGAAGCAGATACGCAGTATTTT
>TRBD1|TRBJ1-5|few|TRBV7-9
CASSWGQGLPQHF
TGTGCCAGCAGCTGGGGACAGGGCTTGCCCCAGCATTTT
>TRBD1|TRBJ1-2|few|TRBV5-1
CASSSSGTGVDYGYTF
TGCGCCAGCAGCTCCTCCGGGACAGGGGTCGACTATGGCTACACCTTC
>NA|TRBJ1-2|NA|TRBV10-3
CAIMGFYGYTF
TGTGCCATCATGGGGTTCTATGGCTACACCTTC
>NA|TRBJ2-7|NA|TRBV7-2
CASSLELALSSYEQYF
TGTGCCAGCAGCTTAGAACTTGCACTGAGCTCCTACGAGCAGTACTTC
>NA|TRBJ2-7|few|TRBV27
CASSFERGEQYF
TGTGCCAGCAGTTTTGAACGGGGCGAGCAGTACTTC
>NA|TRBJ1-1|few|TRBV4-1
CASSQAALVMNTEAFF
TGCGCCAGCAGCCAAGCCGCTTTGGTGATGAACACTGAAGCTTTCTTT
>TRBD1|TRBJ1-4|NA|TRBV5-1
CASSLWARDRGEKLFF
TGCGCCAGCAGCTTGTGGGCCCGGGACAGGGGTGAAAAACTGTTTTTT
>TRBD2|TRBJ2-2|NA|TRBV2
CASRPGGRSRGTGELFF
TGTGCCAGCAGGCCCGGCGGGAGGTCCAGGGGCACCGGGGAGCTGTTTTTT
>NA|TRBJ1-5|NA|TRBV10-3
CAISQADQPQHF
TGTGCCATCAGCCAGGCCGATCAGCCCCAGCATTTT
>NA|TRBJ2-2|NA|TRBV2
CASSGGRDTGELFF
TGTGCCAGCAGTGGGGGACGGGACACCGGGGAGCTGTTTTTT
>NA|TRBJ1-1|NA|TRBV9
CASSVGGRTEAFF
TGTGCCAGCAGCGTCGGGGGGCGCACTGAAGCTTTCTTT
>TRBD2|TRBJ2-1|NA|TRBV7-3
CASSLTSGSSFDEQFF
TGTGCCAGCAGCTTGACTAGCGGGAGTTCTTTCGATGAGCAGTTCTTC
>NA|TRBJ2-7|NA|TRBV18
CASSPVGDSYEQYF
TGTGCCAGCTCACCAGTCGGGGACTCCTACGAGCAGTACTTC
>TRBD2|TRBJ2-7|NA|TRBV7-6
CASSRSSGSLGDEQYF
TGTGCCAGCAGCCGCTCTAGCGGGAGTCTCGGGGACGAGCAGTACTTC
>NA|TRBJ2-3|NA|TRBV19
CASSIGLASSTDTQYF
TGTGCCAGTAGTATTGGGCTAGCGTCTAGCACAGATACGCAGTATTTT
>NA|TRBJ1-4|many|TRBV9
CASSAQNEKLFF
TGTGCCAGCAGCGCTCAGAATGAAAAACTGTTTTTT
>NA|TRBJ2-3|NA|TRBV5-8
CASSLGTGVF
TGTGCCAGCAGCTTAGGGACCGGGGTATTT
>NA|TRBJ1-4|NA|TRBV5-1
CASSLTRTNEKLFF
TGCGCCAGCAGCTTGACCAGAACTAATGAAAAACTGTTTTTT
>TRBD2|TRBJ2-4|NA|TRBV2
CASGGGSTTKNIQYF
TGTGCCAGTGGGGGAGGGAGTACGACCAAAAACATTCAGTACTTC
>TRBD2|TRBJ2-7|NA|TRBV11-2
CASSLGTSGRAGNEQYF
TGTGCCAGCAGCTTAGGGACTAGCGGGAGGGCCGGGAACGAGCAGTACTTC
>NA|TRBJ2-5|NA|TRBV10-1
CASREQRTGIQETQYF
TGCGCCAGCAGAGAACAGAGAACGGGGATTCAAGAGACCCAGTACTTC
>NA|TRBJ2-1|NA|TRBV5-1
CASSLGAVSSYNEQFF
TGCGCCAGCAGCTTGGGGGCGGTAAGCTCCTACAATGAGCAGTTCTTC
>NA|TRBJ2-6|NA|TRBV7-2
CASSPRHPTASGANVLTF
TGTGCCAGCAGTCCCCGACACCCTACTGCCTCTGGGGCCAACGTCCTGACTTTC
>TRBD1|TRBJ1-1|NA|TRBV27
CASSHLTGAQNTEAFF
TGTGCCAGCAGTCACCTTACAGGGGCCCAGAACACTGAAGCTTTCTTT
>NA|TRBJ2-2|once|TRBV30
CAWSVRGWAGELFF
TGTGCCTGGAGTGTACGGGGTTGGGCCGGGGAGCTGTTTTTT
>TRBD1|TRBJ1-2|NA|TRBV6-1
CASSERTGGARGYTF
TGTGCCAGCAGTGAACGGACAGGGGGCGCGCGGGGCTACACCTTC
>NA|TRBJ2-1|NA|TRBV5-5
CASSLGQYNEQFF
TGTGCCAGCAGCTTGGGACAGTACAATGAGCAGTTCTTC
>TRBD2|TRBJ2-1|once|TRBV7-9
CASSRRTSGGANEQFF
TGTGCCAGCAGCCGGAGGACTAGCGGGGGGGCCAATGAGCAGTTCTTC